The 24 T cell receptor beta chains below were found in one sample sequenced in a study of T cell responses to AZD1222 COVID-19 vaccine. The assay was immunoSEQ multiplex PCR, and TCRdb's table has in-frame clones only and misses some. The sample lists some 130,000 clones, 91% seen once, with 2.8% in the top ten. This specimen was peripheral blood, taken on day 0 of AZD1222 vaccination. The receptors stem from an adult in good health.

With respect to this clone: Other DNA sequences within the sample encode an identical CDR3. The chain links TRBV5-1 to TRBJ1-1; possibly TRBD1 for D (6 bases). The CDR3 has 13 residues. Per the germline V gene, CDR1 is SGHRS and CDR2 is YFSETQ. Trimming shortened V by 2 bases and J by 1 base, and 6 bases separated the two germline ends. The CDR3 here is CASSLQGNTEAFF. The CDR3 nucleotides are TGCGCCAGCAGCTTACAGGGGAACACTGAAGCTTTCTTT. Full variable domain (outside the CDR3, taken from reference TRBV5-1 and TRBJ1-1): KAGVTQTPRYLIKTRGQQVTLSCSPISGHRSVSWYQQTPGQGLQFLFEYFSETQRNKGNFPGRFSGRQFSNSRSEMNVSTLELGDSALYLCASSLQGNTEAFFGQGTRLTVV.

The chain uses TRBV29-1 and TRBJ1-1; tentative D call: TRBD1 (6 bases). Trimming stripped 6 bases from V and 4 bases from J, with 9 bases between. This CDR3 region has 11 residues. Germline V gene lookup returns CDR1 SQVTM and CDR2 ANQGSEA. The DNA of the CDR3 is TGCAGCGTGACAGGTTCCACTGAAGCTTTCTTT. Amino acids: CSVTGSTEAFF. Full variable domain (outside the CDR3, taken from reference TRBV29-1 and TRBJ1-1): SAVISQKPSRDICQRGTSLTIQCQVDSQVTMMFWYRQQPGQSLTLIATANQGSEATYESGFVIDKFPISRPNLTFSTLTVSNMSPEDSSIYLCSVTGSTEAFFGQGTRLTVV.

The J gene is TRBJ1-6, the V gene TRBV3-1 (or the pseudogene TRBV3-2); D unclear. This CDR3 is built from 12 residues. V lost 1 base and J 10 bases, leaving 5 bases between the germline ends. Germline V gene sequence: CDR1 LGHDT, CDR2 YNNKEL (reference sequence). Written as DNA, the CDR3 is TGTGCCAGCAGCCAAGTGCTCTCACCCCTCCACTTT. It is translated as CASSQVLSPLHF.

The chain carries TRBV7-6 and TRBJ2-3, with D uncertain. Germline V lookup: CDR1 SGHVS, CDR2 FNYEAQ. V lost 1 base and J 0 bases, leaving 5 bases between the germline ends. This CDR3 has 14 residues. The CDR3 sequence is CASSLEVSTDTQYF. CDR3 in DNA: TGTGCCAGCAGCTTAGAGGTTAGCACAGATACGCAGTATTTT.

V is TRBV14 and J is TRBJ2-3, with TRBD2 matching over 9 bases. CDR3 length equals 17 residues. J gave up 0 bases and V 0 bases, and 4 bases lay outside the gene matches. CDR1 SGHDN and CDR2 FVKESK come from the germline V gene. CDR3 bases: TGTGCCAGCAGCCAAGATACTAGCGGGCCCAGCACAGATACGCAGTATTTT. Translating it yields CASSQDTSGPSTDTQYF. Based on the CDR3 plus reference TRBV14 and TRBJ2-3, the full variable domain is EAGVTQFPSHSVIEKGQTVTLRCDPISGHDNLYWYRRVMGKEIKFLLHFVKESKQDESGMPNNRFLAERTGGTYSTLKVQPAELEDSGVYFCASSQDTSGPSTDTQYFGPGTRLTVL.

V is TRBV20-1 and J is TRBJ1-5; possible D gene TRBD1, 5 bases. Germline V CDR1 and CDR2: DFQATT, SNEGSKA (reference sequence). The CDR3 runs 13 residues. V was trimmed by 3 bases and J by 6 bases, leaving 12 bases between them. This chain's CDR3 is CSASRPGSQPQHF. The CDR3 coding sequence is TGCAGTGCTAGTAGGCCAGGGAGTCAGCCCCAGCATTTT.

This chain uses TRBV2 with TRBJ2-7; D may be TRBD2 (5 bases). Germline V CDR1 and CDR2: SNHLY, FYNNEI. The CDR3 length is 12 residues. With 7 bases removed from V and 0 bases from J, the gap between germline ends came to 7 bases. Here the CDR3 reads CASTEGSYEQYF. DNA of the CDR3: TGTGCCAGCACCGAGGGCTCCTACGAGCAGTACTTC.

The chain couples TRBV2 to TRBJ1-4, with a weak D call TRBD1 (6 bases). In germline, CDR1 is SNHLY, CDR2 FYNNEI. CDR3 length: 16 residues. Trimming took off 4 bases at V and 8 bases at J, with 20 bases between the two ends. CDR3: CASSVWLTGSEEKLFF. The CDR3 DNA sequence: TGTGCCAGCAGTGTCTGGTTGACAGGATCGGAGGAAAAACTGTTTTTT.

The rearrangement links TRBV7-2 to TRBJ1-2; 7 positions agree with TRBD1. After removal of 5 bases from V and 4 bases from J, the junction contained 10 bases not matched to a gene. Germline CDR1 reads SGHTA; CDR2 reads FQGNSA. This CDR3 has 15 amino acids. The CDR3 spells CASSKRQGAGYGYTF. The CDR3 nucleotides read TGTGCCAGCAGCAAAAGACAGGGAGCTGGCTATGGCTACACCTTC.

The rearrangement joins TRBV6-4 to TRBJ2-3; D is unresolved. V was shortened by 0 bases and J by 2 bases, with 9 bases between the two germline ends. Germline CDR1 reads MRHNA; CDR2 reads SNTAGT. The CDR3 covers 15 residues. The DNA for the CDR3 is TGTGCCAGCAGTGACTCCACGGCCGCCACAGATACGCAGTATTTT. Encoded protein: CASSDSTAATDTQYF.

The chain joins TRBV20-1 to TRBJ1-5; D gene uncertain. The CDR3 contains 11 residues. V lost 5 bases, J lost 7 bases, and 9 bases lay in between. CDR1 is DFQATT and CDR2 is SNEGSKA in the germline V gene (reference sequence). CDR3 in amino acids: CSAQHSQPQHF. CDR3 DNA sequence: TGCAGTGCTCAACATAGCCAGCCCCAGCATTTT.

The chain has TRBV19 and TRBJ2-5; tentative D call: TRBD2 (5 bases). Deletions cut 8 bases from V and 4 bases from J, with 20 bases between. The germline V gene encodes CDR1 LNHDA and CDR2 SQIVND (reference sequence). The CDR3 consists of 15 residues. The CDR3 DNA follows: TGTGCCAGTTCCGACACGGGATTCTCGGGAGAGACCCAGTACTTC. It is translated as CASSDTGFSGETQYF.

The table lists this clone with a count of one. The genes are TRBV11-2 and TRBJ2-1, with D maybe TRBD1 (5 bases). The CDR3 length is 14 residues. In germline, CDR1 is SGHAT, CDR2 FQNNGV. The germline V and J ends were trimmed by 8 bases and 9 bases, with 20 bases remaining between them. As DNA, the CDR3 is TGTGCCAGCCATGGGGCTGGGTCCCATTTTGAGCAGTTCTTC. Its translation: CASHGAGSHFEQFF. Supplemented by reference TRBV11-2 and TRBJ2-1, the full variable domain reads EAGVAQSPRYKIIEKRQSVAFWCNPISGHATLYWYQQILGQGPKLLIQFQNNGVVDDSQLPKDRFSAERLKGVDSTLKIQPAKLEDSAVYLCASHGAGSHFEQFFGPGTRLTVL.

V gene TRBV30 combines with J gene TRBJ1-3; D gene unclear. Per germline, CDR1 GTSNPN and CDR2 SVGIG (reference sequence). The CDR3 extends over 8 amino acids. Trimming took 0 bases from V and 16 from J, leaving 4 bases between them. CDR3: CAWSVKYF. The DNA for the CDR3 is TGTGCCTGGAGTGTAAAGTATTTT.

Written as DNA, the CDR3 is TGTGCCAGCAGCGTAATGCCCCCCCAGGGGAACACTGAAGCTTTCTTT. Protein: CASSVMPPQGNTEAFF. The gene calls are TRBV9 and TRBJ1-1; perhaps TRBD1 as D (5 bases). The germline V gene encodes CDR1 SGDLS and CDR2 YYNGEE. There are 16 residues in the CDR3. Trimming left V 1 base short and J 1 base short, with 14 bases between.

The chain carries TRBV21-1 and TRBJ1-6; TRBD1 was called by the table and not checked on the DNA. TRBV21-1 counts as a pseudogene. This CDR3 contains 18 residues. CDR3 in DNA: TGTGCCAGCAGCAATAACCGGAGGGGGCGCCCCTATAATTCACCCCTCCACTTT. Translating it yields CASSNNRRGRPYNSPLHF.

This clone was seen a few times. The genes are TRBV6-5 and TRBJ1-4, with D possibly TRBD1 on 5 matching bases. With 4 bases removed from V and 13 bases from J, the gap between germline ends came to 10 bases. There are 11 residues in the CDR3. CDR1 and CDR2 from the germline V gene are MNHEY and SVGAGI. DNA of the CDR3: TGTGCCAGCAGTTCCGGGGGGGGACTGTTTTTT. Protein: CASSSGGGLFF.

The chain links TRBV27 to TRBJ2-7; TRBD2 agrees at 13 bases. J was trimmed by 4 bases and V by 2 bases; bases with no gene match: 5. The germline V gene encodes CDR1 MNHEY and CDR2 SMNVEV (reference sequence). The CDR3 loop spans 16 amino acids. DNA of the CDR3: TGTGCCAGCAGTTTACCCGGGACTAGCGGGATGTACGAGCAGTACTTC. Its translation: CASSLPGTSGMYEQYF.

The chain combines TRBV14 with TRBJ2-1, with 8 bases lining up with TRBD2. The CDR3 sequence is 18 residues long. CDR1 is SGHDN, CDR2 FVKESK, per germline. The junction had 14 bases not matched to a gene; V was cut back by 0 bases and J by 7 bases. The CDR3 spells CASSQDPLWSSGQNEQFF. In DNA, the CDR3 is TGTGCCAGCAGCCAAGATCCGTTGTGGTCTAGCGGGCAAAATGAGCAGTTCTTC.

The J gene is TRBJ2-7, the V gene TRBV24-1; D assignment may be TRBD1 or TRBD2 (5 bases each). The CDR3 has 13 amino acids. Germline V gene data show CDR1 as KGHDR and CDR2 as SFDVKD. The V end lost 4 bases, the J end lost 6 bases, and 12 bases lay between the germline ends. This CDR3 is CATSDSRGSEQYF. The CDR3 nucleotides read TGTGCCACCAGTGACTCGAGGGGAAGCGAGCAGTACTTC.

This rearrangement joins TRBV7-9 to TRBJ2-5; possibly TRBD1 for D (6 bases). Germline V gene data show CDR1 as SEHNR and CDR2 as FQNEAQ (reference sequence). The length of the CDR3 is 16 residues. V was cut by 2 bases and J by 5 bases, with 18 bases left in between. DNA for the CDR3: TGTGCCAGCAGCTTATCCAGGACAGAGCCAGGGGAGACCCAGTACTTC. Translating gives CASSLSRTEPGETQYF.

The gene calls are TRBV3-1 (or the pseudogene TRBV3-2) and TRBJ2-5; the match to TRBD1 covers 7 bases. V was clipped by 4 bases and J by 2 bases; unmatched bases: 4. CDR3 length: 14 amino acids. Germline lookup yields CDR1 LGHDT and CDR2 YNNKEL (reference sequence). CDR3 sequence reads: CASSPRGIQETQYF. The CDR3 DNA reads as TGTGCCAGCAGCCCCAGGGGGATTCAAGAGACCCAGTACTTC.

The rearrangement joins TRBV3-1 (or the pseudogene TRBV3-2) to TRBJ1-1; D may be TRBD1 (5 bases). The CDR3 covers 14 residues. Trimming left V 4 bases short and J 4 bases short, with 13 bases between. Germline-derived CDR1 and CDR2 are LGHDT and YNNKEL (reference sequence). The CDR3 sequence: CASSLGTGGTEAFF. Here the CDR3 DNA reads TGTGCCAGCAGCCTAGGGACCGGAGGCACTGAAGCTTTCTTT.

V is TRBV3-1 (or the pseudogene TRBV3-2) and J is TRBJ2-3; unclear D gene. With 2 bases removed from V and 1 base from J, the gap between germline ends came to 10 bases. Germline CDR1 LGHDT, CDR2 YNNKEL (reference sequence). CDR3 length: 15 residues. The CDR3 region has the DNA TGTGCCAGCAGCCAAATTGCCCCCGGCACAGATACGCAGTATTTT. Translating it yields CASSQIAPGTDTQYF.